A single sample gave rise to the 4 T cell receptor beta chains below, sequenced in a study of blood T cell repertoires in COVID-19. Sequencing used immunoSEQ multiplex PCR; TCRdb keeps in-frame clones, though not all of them. The sample shows around 400,000 clones, around 87% of them seen only once. The sequenced sample was peripheral blood. The receptor set was obtained from a woman in her 30s with COVID-19, enrolled during active disease.

The chain carries TRBV2 and TRBJ1-1; 8 bases fit TRBD1. The germline gives CDR1 SNHLY, CDR2 FYNNEI. V lost 6 bases to trimming and J lost 5 bases; unmatched junction nucleotides: 8. The CDR3 has 14 amino acids. The CDR3 DNA reads TGTGCCAGCAGCTATCAGGGGGCAGGAACTGAAGCTTTCTTT. Its translation: CASSYQGAGTEAFF.

This clone is a singleton in its sample. The chain couples TRBV2 to TRBJ1-3; D possibly corresponds to TRBD1 (5 bases). Germline CDR1 SNHLY, CDR2 FYNNEI. The CDR3 is made up of 15 amino acids. V lost 3 bases and J lost 2, with 11 bases in between. CDR3 DNA sequence: TGTGCCAGCAGTGAGGATCGGGGGACTGGAAACACCATATATTTT. Amino acid sequence: CASSEDRGTGNTIYF.

This rearrangement joins TRBV12-3 or TRBV12-4 to TRBJ2-2; TRBD2 matches 8 bases. The CDR3 consists of 13 residues. The V and J ends lost 6 bases and 6 bases, in that order; junction bases with no gene match: 3. The CDR3, as DNA: TGTGCCAGCAGGTTACTAGCGGCCGGGGAGCTGTTTTTT. Residues: CASRLLAAGELFF.

The rearrangement links TRBV12-5 to TRBJ2-2; 11 nucleotides line up with TRBD1. CDR3 size: 18 residues. The V segment lost 4 bases and the J segment 5 bases; nucleotides outside the gene matches: 12. Germline CDR1 and CDR2: LGHNT and FRNRAP. CDR3 sequence: CASGSVPSGTGGTGELFF. The CDR3 region has the DNA TGTGCTAGTGGTTCCGTACCCTCCGGGACAGGGGGAACCGGGGAGCTGTTTTTT.